One and the same sample provided the 9 T cell receptor beta chains below, sequenced in a study of cytomegalovirus exposure and HLA in healthy donors. Researchers ran the PCR with 60 Vbeta and 13 Jbeta primers. The protocol was immunoSEQ multiplex PCR, while the TCRdb copy is restricted to in-frame clones and leaves out a portion. The table records 150,000 or so clones, around 83% of them present only once. Input material: PBMCs. The receptors originated from a male donor in good health and CMV-seropositive.

This chain joins TRBV19 and TRBJ1-4; weak D call: TRBD1 (5 bases). The CDR3 has 17 residues. Germline lookup yields CDR1 LNHDA and CDR2 SQIVND (reference sequence). Trimming took off 9 bases at V and 0 bases at J, with 20 bases between the two ends. The CDR3 DNA reads as TGTGCCAGCCACCCGGGTGGGGCCTTTTCAACTAATGAAAAACTGTTTTTT. Amino acid sequence: CASHPGGAFSTNEKLFF.

The chain is built from TRBV7-2 and TRBJ2-5, with 7 bases identical to TRBD2. The J call may be mistaken, given a closer DNA end match to TRBJ2-7. The CDR3 sequence is 16 residues long. Germline CDR1 is SGHTA and CDR2 is FQGNSA. The CDR3 sequence: CASSLGPGGASHEQYF. In DNA, the CDR3 is TGTGCCAGCAGCTTAGGCCCGGGGGGAGCGTCTCACGAGCAGTACTTC.

There are a few counts of this clone. The chain couples TRBV4-1 to TRBJ2-7; TRBD1 agrees at 11 bases. Germline CDR1 and CDR2: MGHRA and YSYEKL. With 0 bases clipped from V and 4 bases from J, the junction kept 5 bases outside the gene matches. The CDR3 is made up of 16 amino acids. CDR3 sequence (DNA): TGCGCCAGCAGCCAAGACGTTGGGACAGGGGGGTACGAGCAGTACTTC. This encodes CASSQDVGTGGYEQYF.

The chain uses TRBV6-1 and TRBJ2-1; 9 nucleotides match TRBD1. This CDR3 region has 19 residues. V was pared by 3 bases and J by 6 bases, with 18 bases of the junction left unmatched. Germline V gene lookup returns CDR1 MNHNS and CDR2 SASEGT. The CDR3 here is CASSDSKPGQGRTSNEQFF. CDR3 DNA: TGTGCCAGCAGTGACAGTAAACCGGGACAGGGTAGGACATCCAATGAGCAGTTCTTC.

This clone was found a few times. Compared with germline, one end of the junction differs, possibly owing to a read error. V and J are TRBV13 and TRBJ2-6; perhaps TRBD1 as D (5 bases). In germline, CDR1 is PRHDT, CDR2 FYEKMQ (reference sequence). CDR3 size: 15 residues. The CDR3 DNA reads as TGTGCCAGCAGCTCCAGGGTTTCTGGGGCCAACGGCCTGACTTTC. It specifies CASSSRVSGANGLTF.

The CDR3 DNA follows: TGTGCCAGCAGCGAATGGACAGGTCGTAATGAAAAACTGTTTTTT. Protein: CASSEWTGRNEKLFF. The chain uses TRBV5-4 and TRBJ1-4; 7 bases match TRBD1. Per germline, CDR1 SGHNT and CDR2 YYREEE (reference sequence). CDR3 length equals 15 residues. The ends lost 4 bases at V and 4 bases at J; junction bases unmatched: 7.

The sample holds one count of this clone. The J gene is TRBJ2-3, the V gene TRBV6-5; the D gene is possibly TRBD2 (5 bases). The CDR3 covers 16 residues. Germline V lookup: CDR1 MNHEY, CDR2 SVGAGI. V lost 0 bases and J 0 bases, leaving 10 bases between the germline ends. CDR3 sequence reads: CASSYSEGWSTDTQYF. The CDR3 coding sequence is TGTGCCAGCAGTTACTCTGAGGGTTGGAGCACAGATACGCAGTATTTT.

Points on this clone: The sample contains more than one DNA sequence encoding this CDR3. The chain is built from TRBV7-9 and TRBJ2-6; no clear D. The V end was cut by 11 bases, the J end by 0 bases, with 8 bases between. This CDR3 region has 13 residues. Germline V gives CDR1 SEHNR, CDR2 FQNEAQ (reference sequence). The CDR3 DNA is TGTGCCCCCAGGCCCTCTGGGGCCAACGTCCTGACTTTC. Its translation: CAPRPSGANVLTF.

This chain uses TRBV15 with TRBJ1-2; tentative D call: TRBD1 (5 bases). Germline V gene data show CDR1 as LNHNV and CDR2 as YYDKDF (reference sequence). This CDR3 has 18 residues. The V end was cut by 1 base, the J end by 2 bases, with 20 bases between. CDR3 nucleotide sequence: TGTGCCACCAGCAGAGCCCGGACCAGGGTGTCGCAAAACTATGGCTACACCTTC. This encodes CATSRARTRVSQNYGYTF.